Shown below are 32 T cell receptor beta chains from a single sample sequenced in a study of radiotherapy plus CTLA-4 blockade in lung cancer. TCRdb keeps only in-frame clones here, not all; method: immunoSEQ multiplex PCR. Altogether roughly 90,000 clones are present, less than 80% being singletons, with the ten largest covering about 14%. Sequencing used peripheral blood, obtained from a patient treated with radiotherapy plus ipilimumab. The source is a human donor with non-small cell lung cancer that progressed on radiotherapy plus ipilimumab.

The chain combines TRBV7-9 with TRBJ2-7; perhaps TRBD2 as D (5 bases). The V end lost 1 base, the J end lost 4 bases, and 11 bases lay between the germline ends. This CDR3 has 14 amino acids. From germline, CDR1 is SEHNR and CDR2 FQNEAQ (reference sequence). The CDR3 sequence is CASSLVPGKYEQYF. As DNA, the CDR3 is TGTGCCAGCAGCTTAGTTCCGGGAAAGTACGAGCAGTACTTC. The full variable domain, rest sourced from reference TRBV7-9 and TRBJ2-7, is DTGVSQNPRHKITKRGQNVTFRCDPISEHNRLYWYRQTLGQGPEFLTYFQNEAQLEKSRLLSDRFSAERPKGSFSTLEIQRTEQGDSAMYLCASSLVPGKYEQYFGPGTRLTVT.

This sequence joins TRBV5-1 and TRBJ1-2, with 7 bases identical to TRBD1. The germline V gene has CDR1 SGHRS and CDR2 YFSETQ. Trimming at V came to 0 bases and at J to 7 bases, leaving 6 bases not matched to a gene. The CDR3 length is 14 residues. This chain's CDR3 is CASSLEAAGGGYTF. The CDR3 DNA is TGCGCCAGCAGCTTGGAGGCAGCAGGGGGTGGCTACACCTTC.

The chain links TRBV4-1 to TRBJ2-5; TRBD2 might be the D (6 bases). V lost 0 bases, J lost 1 base, and 6 bases lay in between. The germline CDR1 and CDR2 sequences are MGHRA and YSYEKL. The CDR3 is made up of 14 amino acids. The CDR3 sequence: CASSQEGGQETQYF. The CDR3 region has the DNA TGCGCCAGCAGCCAAGAGGGGGGCCAAGAGACCCAGTACTTC.

The chain links TRBV6-5 to TRBJ2-5, with D unresolved. The germline gives CDR1 MNHEY, CDR2 SVGAGI. The V end was cut by 6 bases, the J end by 7 bases, with 15 bases between. CDR3 length equals 13 residues. CDR3 DNA: TGTGCCAGCAGAGAGACCCCGAAAGGGACCCAGTACTTC. It encodes CASRETPKGTQYF.

The chain recombines TRBV5-1 with TRBJ1-1, with a possible D match to TRBD1 (5 bases). CDR1 and CDR2 from the germline V gene are SGHRS and YFSETQ. V was clipped by 5 bases and J by 6 bases, with 17 bases between them. This CDR3 is built from 14 residues. The CDR3 loop reads CASSNTGASPEAFF. The DNA of the CDR3 is TGCGCCAGCAGTAATACAGGCGCGAGTCCTGAAGCTTTCTTT.

The CDR3 region has the DNA TGTGCCAGCAGCCCTGTCGGACTGAGGACAGATACGCAGTATTTT. Protein product: CASSPVGLRTDTQYF. The rearrangement uses TRBV6-5 and TRBJ2-3; maybe TRBD2 (5 bases). This CDR3 comprises 15 residues. The germline gives CDR1 MNHEY, CDR2 SVGAGI. Trimming shortened V by 6 bases and J by 3 bases, and 16 bases separated the two germline ends.

The V and J genes are TRBV7-3 and TRBJ1-1; D is possibly TRBD1 (6 bases). The germline V gene encodes CDR1 SGHTA and CDR2 FQGTGA. Between the trimmed V and J ends, which lost 5 bases and 4 bases, there was a span of 14 bases. The CDR3 is made up of 14 amino acids. CDR3 coding DNA: TGTGCCAGCAGCGCCTTCGCAGGGGCCACTGAAGCTTTCTTT. Its protein product is CASSAFAGATEAFF.

This chain connects TRBV4-2 to TRBJ1-5; D is unresolved. Germline V gene sequence: CDR1 LGHNA, CDR2 YNFKEQ. The CDR3 is 13 residues long. V dropped 0 bases and J dropped 6 bases, with 6 bases sitting between them. The CDR3 protein is CASSQDLGQPQHF. CDR3 bases: TGTGCCAGCAGCCAAGATCTAGGTCAGCCCCAGCATTTT.

This clone was detected ten times or more. The chain couples TRBV29-1 to TRBJ2-1, with TRBD2 as a possible D gene (6 bases). V was trimmed by 4 bases and J by 5 bases, leaving 21 bases between them. The CDR3 is 16 amino acids. Per germline, CDR1 SQVTM and CDR2 ANQGSEA. The CDR3 loop is CSVVGPSGARDNEQFF. Here the CDR3 DNA reads TGCAGCGTTGTCGGCCCCTCGGGAGCACGGGACAATGAGCAGTTCTTC.

The CDR3 nucleotides are TGTGCCAGCAGCTTAGCGGCGGGGGCCGTGGAGCAGTACTTC. This sequence encodes CASSLAAGAVEQYF. The chain is built from TRBV7-8 and TRBJ2-7, with D tentatively TRBD2 (7 bases). The V end lost 0 bases, the J end lost 7 bases, and 13 bases lay between the germline ends. CDR3 length equals 14 residues. Germline loops: CDR1 SGHVS, CDR2 FQNEAQ.

The chain joins TRBV5-1 to TRBJ2-5; 7 bases agree with TRBD1. Per the germline V gene, CDR1 is SGHRS and CDR2 is YFSETQ. The junction had 7 bases not matched to a gene; V was cut back by 0 bases and J by 5 bases. CDR3 size: 15 residues. CDR3 coding DNA: TGCGCCAGCAGCTTGGCTGGACAGACAGGGGAGACCCAGTACTTC. It yields the protein CASSLAGQTGETQYF.

The gene calls are TRBV27 and TRBJ2-3; 12 nucleotides match TRBD2. Germline lookup yields CDR1 MNHEY and CDR2 SMNVEV (reference sequence). The length of the CDR3 is 18 residues. J gave up 0 bases and V 4 bases, and 8 bases lay outside the gene matches. DNA of the CDR3: TGTGCCAGCAGTTCCCGACTAGCGGGAGCGCCGAGCACAGATACGCAGTATTTT. This encodes CASSSRLAGAPSTDTQYF.

This chain connects TRBV28 to TRBJ1-1, with 7 bases fitting TRBD1. This CDR3 is built from 16 residues. Germline-derived CDR1 and CDR2 are MDHEN and SYDVKM. The V segment lost 7 bases and the J segment 2 bases; nucleotides outside the gene matches: 13. CDR3 amino acids: CASNSGTAGVNTEAFF. The CDR3 nucleotides are TGTGCCAGCAACTCCGGGACAGCAGGCGTAAACACTGAAGCTTTCTTT. Looking up the rest from reference TRBV28 and TRBJ1-1 gives the full variable domain: DVKVTQSSRYLVKRTGEKVFLECVQDMDHENMFWYRQDPGLGLRLIYFSYDVKMKEKGDIPEGYSVSREKKERFSLILESASTNQTSMYLCASNSGTAGVNTEAFFGQGTRLTVV.

The chain carries TRBV27 and TRBJ2-7; 10 positions match TRBD1. The ends lost 7 bases at V and 4 bases at J; junction bases unmatched: 13. From germline, CDR1 is MNHEY and CDR2 SMNVEV (reference sequence). The CDR3 totals 16 residues. The CDR3 sequence is CASMRGGGQGEYEQYF. The DNA for the CDR3 is TGTGCCAGCATGAGGGGGGGCGGACAGGGGGAGTACGAGCAGTACTTC.

This sequence joins TRBV2 and TRBJ2-6, with D unresolved. V shed 4 bases and J shed 0 bases, with 7 bases lying between them. Per the germline V gene, CDR1 is SNHLY and CDR2 is FYNNEI. CDR3 length: 15 amino acids. CDR3 region: CASSAPSSGANVLTF. CDR3 sequence (DNA): TGTGCCAGCAGTGCCCCCTCCTCTGGGGCCAACGTCCTGACTTTC.

The CDR3 DNA follows: TGCGCCAGCAGCCAAGAGTCGGGACAGGGAAGGGGCTACACCTTC. It translates to CASSQESGQGRGYTF. The chain employs TRBV4-3 and TRBJ1-2, with 9 bases aligning to TRBD1. The germline gives CDR1 LGHNA, CDR2 YSLEER. This CDR3 is 15 amino acids long. Trimming cost V 0 bases and J 8 bases; bases outside gene matches: 7.

Within the sample, this clone is medium-sized. The chain employs TRBV10-3 and TRBJ1-1, with TRBD1 as a possible D gene (5 bases). The germline V and J ends were trimmed by 2 bases and 5 bases, with 12 bases remaining between them. The length of the CDR3 is 14 residues. CDR1 is ENHRY and CDR2 is SYGVKD in the germline V gene. The DNA of the CDR3 is TGTGCCATCAGTGAGGTAGGGGAGGCGACTGAAGCTTTCTTT. Translated, it gives CAISEVGEATEAFF.

V and J are TRBV7-9 and TRBJ1-1; D possibly corresponds to TRBD1 (5 bases). The CDR3 is made up of 15 amino acids. The germline CDR1 and CDR2 sequences are SEHNR and FQNEAQ (reference sequence). V lost 2 bases to trimming and J lost 0 bases, with 10 bases between them. CDR3 amino acids: CASSLLAGLNTEAFF. The CDR3 DNA is TGTGCCAGCAGCTTACTGGCAGGGTTGAACACTGAAGCTTTCTTT.

The rearrangement links TRBV11-2 to TRBJ2-1, with D possibly being TRBD2 (5 bases). The CDR3 is 10 amino acids. Per the germline V gene, CDR1 is SGHAT and CDR2 is FQNNGV. Trimming took 8 bases from V and 8 from J, leaving 7 bases between them. The CDR3 DNA sequence: TGTGCCAGCGAGGAGGATGAGCAGTTCTTC. This codes for CASEEDEQFF.

Only a few counts were recorded for this clone. The chain combines TRBV6-5 with TRBJ2-2; TRBD1 agrees at 8 bases. Unmatched junction bases numbered 9, after V lost 8 bases and J lost 4 bases. CDR1 MNHEY and CDR2 SVGAGI come from the germline V gene. CDR3 size: 15 residues. The CDR3 coding sequence is TGTGCCAGCCTGGCAGGGGGCGCCGGCACCGGGGAGCTGTTTTTT. It translates to CASLAGGAGTGELFF.

The table lists this clone with a few counts. This chain connects TRBV6-5 to TRBJ2-2; D is unclear. V dropped 5 bases and J dropped 8 bases, with 6 bases sitting between them. The CDR3 has 11 residues. Germline lookup yields CDR1 MNHEY and CDR2 SVGAGI. The CDR3 sequence: CASSEVGELFF. DNA of the CDR3: TGTGCCAGCAGTGAAGTTGGGGAGCTGTTTTTT.

The chain employs TRBV14 and TRBJ1-6; TRBD1 might be the D (5 bases). The V gene's germline CDR1 is SGHDN and CDR2 FVKESK. V was cut by 0 bases and J by 7 bases, with 16 bases left in between. This CDR3 is 17 amino acids long. The DNA of the CDR3 is TGTGCCAGCAGCCAAGATTTTGGGGCAGGGAGCAATTCACCCCTCCACTTT. Its protein product is CASSQDFGAGSNSPLHF.

V is TRBV13 and J is TRBJ2-2, with D tentatively TRBD2 (5 bases). The ends were cut back, 6 bases at V and 2 bases at J, with 22 bases in the middle. The CDR3 spans 18 residues. From germline, CDR1 is PRHDT and CDR2 FYEKMQ (reference sequence). This CDR3 reads CASSSRASRGLNTGELFF. As DNA, the CDR3 is TGTGCCAGCAGTTCCCGAGCGAGTAGAGGGTTAAACACCGGGGAGCTGTTTTTT.

The chain couples TRBV15 to TRBJ2-7; no firm D call. CDR3 length: 13 amino acids. Trimming pared 2 bases from V and 4 bases from J, leaving 9 bases between. Germline CDR1 reads LNHNV; CDR2 reads YYDKDF (reference sequence). CDR3 region: CATSRRTGYEQYF. DNA for the CDR3: TGTGCCACCAGCAGAAGAACCGGGTACGAGCAGTACTTC.

The chain employs TRBV5-5 and TRBJ2-7; 8 bases match TRBD2. This CDR3 has 15 amino acids. The V segment lost 0 bases and the J segment 2 bases; nucleotides outside the gene matches: 4. CDR1 is SGHKS and CDR2 is YYEKEE in the germline V gene (reference sequence). CDR3 coding DNA: TGTGCCAGCAGCTTGGGACTAGCGTATACCTACGAGCAGTACTTC. This sequence encodes CASSLGLAYTYEQYF. Looking up the rest from reference TRBV5-5 and TRBJ2-7 gives the full variable domain: DAGVTQSPTHLIKTRGQQVTLRCSPISGHKSVSWYQQVLGQGPQFIFQYYEKEERGRGNFPDRFSARQFPNYSSELNVNALLLGDSALYLCASSLGLAYTYEQYFGPGTRLTVT.

V and J are TRBV9 and TRBJ2-3, with D unclear. This CDR3 has 19 amino acids. Germline V lookup: CDR1 SGDLS, CDR2 YYNGEE. V lost 1 base to trimming and J lost 2 bases, with 23 bases between them. In nucleotides, the CDR3 is TGTGCCAGCAGCGTACCAGCCCATGTTGACTCTACAAACACAGATACGCAGTATTTT. It specifies CASSVPAHVDSTNTDTQYF.

V gene TRBV28 combines with J gene TRBJ1-5, with D possibly matching TRBD1 (6 bases). The CDR3 has 15 residues. Germline CDR1 is MDHEN and CDR2 is SYDVKM. The V end lost 7 bases, the J end lost 10 bases, and 23 bases lay between the germline ends. The CDR3 bases are TGTGCCAGCAAGCGCGCCGGGGGGGGCCTTCAACCCCAGCATTTT. Its translation is CASKRAGGGLQPQHF.

CDR3 DNA: TGCGCCAGCGGTAGGGAGTCGAACACCGGGGAGCTGTTTTTT. It yields the protein CASGRESNTGELFF. The chain has TRBV5-1 and TRBJ2-2; a weak D match, TRBD2 (5 bases). The V gene lost 7 bases and the J gene lost 0 bases, with 10 bases spanning the gap. The CDR3 extends over 14 amino acids. Germline assignment: CDR1 SGHRS and CDR2 YFSETQ.

This chain links TRBV5-1 with TRBJ2-7; D gene ambiguous. From germline, CDR1 is SGHRS and CDR2 YFSETQ. V was trimmed by 0 bases and J by 5 bases, leaving 12 bases between them. This CDR3 is built from 14 residues. CDR3 protein: CASSLDSPKDEQYF. In DNA, the CDR3 is TGCGCCAGCAGCTTGGACAGTCCCAAAGACGAGCAGTACTTC.

The V gene is TRBV4-1, the J gene TRBJ1-3; D is uncertain. V lost 4 bases and J 0 bases, leaving 13 bases between the germline ends. The CDR3 spans 16 residues. Germline-derived CDR1 and CDR2 are MGHRA and YSYEKL. Here the CDR3 DNA reads TGCGCCAGCAGCCTAGCCATCCCAGTCTCTGGAAACACCATATATTTT. It encodes CASSLAIPVSGNTIYF.

This clone came up once. This rearrangement joins TRBV18 to TRBJ2-7; 12 bases are shared with TRBD1. Germline CDR1 KGHSH, CDR2 LQKENI. V trimming: 0 bases; J trimming: 6 bases; junction bases outside the gene matches: 9. This CDR3 is built from 17 residues. The DNA of the CDR3 is TGTGCCAGCTCACCACCGAGTACCGGGACAGGGGGCGGCGAGCAGTACTTC. Its protein is CASSPPSTGTGGGEQYF. The full variable domain, with the rest looked up from reference TRBV18 and TRBJ2-7, is NAGVMQNPRHLVRRRGQEARLRCSPMKGHSHVYWYRQLPEEGLKFMVYLQKENIIDESGMPKERFSAEFPKEGPSILRIQQVVRGDSAAYFCASSPPSTGTGGGEQYFGPGTRLTVT.

The chain employs TRBV21-1 and TRBJ1-5. TRBV21-1 is marked as a pseudogene. The CDR3 covers 14 residues. The CDR3 reads CASSGGAGNQPQHF. The CDR3 nucleotides read TGTGCCAGCTCCGGAGGGGCAGGCAATCAGCCCCAGCATTTT.